This entry concerns a single T cell receptor beta chain. This record belongs to a study of blood T cell repertoires in COVID-19. V lost 6 bases to trimming and J lost 3 bases; unmatched junction nucleotides: 7. This CDR3 contains 15 residues. Germline CDR1 is MDHEN and CDR2 is SYDVKM. Generated by immunoSEQ multiplex PCR, the TCRdb table keeps only in-frame clones and is missing some. The repertoire holds about 310,000 clones, with about 87% as singletons. This TCR derives from a woman in her forties or fifties who had recovered from COVID-19. Sequenced sample: peripheral blood. The chain carries TRBV28 and TRBJ2-7, with TRBD1 matching over 11 bases. The CDR3 bases are TGTGCCAGCAGCTCAGGACAGGGGGCCCTCTACGAGCAGTACTTC. It codes for CASSSGQGALYEQYF.